The count of the clone carrying this T cell receptor (beta chain) is one. Its cognate antigen is unknown. Other DNA sequences in the same sample also yield this CDR3. These data come from a study of T cell responses to AZD1222 COVID-19 vaccine. Study background: Samples with a second dose at about 4 or about 12 weeks were pooled together. Study-level findings and limits: Reports say nearly half of spike-specific TCRs go after unmutated variant regions. CD4 TCRs covered the whole spike, strongest at regions 160-218 and 743-854.

Generated by immunoSEQ multiplex PCR, the TCRdb table keeps only in-frame clones and is missing some. The sample has about 130,000 clones, about 94% seen once; the top ten hold around 6.6%. Material: peripheral blood, obtained on day 0 of AZD1222 vaccination. The TCR was taken from an adult in good health.

As DNA, the CDR3 is TGCGCCAGCAGCTTAACTAGCGGGAGCTCCTACAATGAGCAGTTCTTC. Its translation: CASSLTSGSSYNEQFF. The gene calls are TRBV5-1 and TRBJ2-1; TRBD2 matches at 11 bases. The junction had 1 base not matched to a gene; V was cut back by 2 bases and J by 0 bases. Germline V gene lookup returns CDR1 SGHRS and CDR2 YFSETQ. The CDR3 is made up of 16 amino acids.